Described below is a single T cell receptor (beta chain) sequence and its context. With V trimmed by 6 bases and J by 6 bases, 7 bases remained unmatched. The CDR3 sequence is 14 residues long. The germline gives CDR1 LNHDA, CDR2 SQIVND (reference sequence). This record belongs to a study of blood T cell repertoires in COVID-19. The repertoire was sequenced with immunoSEQ multiplex PCR; TCRdb's copy has only in-frame clones and lacks some. Of hundreds of thousands of clones in the sample, more than 85% are singletons; the top ten hold 3%. The sequence derives from a human donor in a cohort sampled during active COVID-19. The chain recombines TRBV19 with TRBJ2-2; 7 bases match TRBD2. The sample comprised peripheral blood. The CDR3 DNA follows: TGTGCCAGTAGCGTACAGCGGGGTGCCGGGGAGCTGTTTTTT. Its translation: CASSVQRGAGELFF.